These 17 T cell receptor beta chains were all obtained from the same sample, sequenced in a study of OX40 agonist ivuxolimab in advanced cancers. The table came from immunoSEQ multiplex PCR; TCRdb's copy has only in-frame clones and leaves some out. Of around 100,000 clones listed, approximately 90% are singletons. This material consisted of CD4+ or CD8+ T cells sorted from blood, taken in a trial of the OX40 agonist ivuxolimab. All receptors come from an adult with an advanced solid tumor such as melanoma, head and neck, liver or kidney cancer.

The gene calls are TRBV5-1 and TRBJ2-1, with a weak D call TRBD1 (6 bases). Per the germline V gene, CDR1 is SGHRS and CDR2 is YFSETQ. V was pared by 2 bases and J by 6 bases, with 15 bases between. The CDR3 is 15 amino acids. The CDR3 region has the DNA TGCGCCAGCAGCTTTTCAGGACGAGGGGGCAATGAGCAGTTCTTC. Amino acids: CASSFSGRGGNEQFF.

The table lists this clone with a count of one. The chain recombines TRBV7-2 with TRBJ1-1; D not certain. Trimming stripped 3 bases from V and 7 bases from J, with 15 bases between. From germline, CDR1 is SGHTA and CDR2 FQGNSA. This CDR3 region has 14 residues. The CDR3 here is CASSFMRAANEAFF. CDR3 DNA sequence: TGTGCCAGCAGCTTTATGAGGGCCGCCAATGAAGCTTTCTTT.

The rearrangement uses TRBV18 and TRBJ1-4; D unresolved. This CDR3 comprises 15 residues. V lost 0 bases to trimming and J lost 4 bases, with 9 bases between them. CDR1 KGHSH and CDR2 LQKENI come from the germline V gene. The CDR3: CASSPPGPDNEKLFF. For the CDR3, the DNA is TGTGCCAGCTCACCACCCGGGCCCGATAATGAAAAACTGTTTTTT.

V is TRBV9 and J is TRBJ2-1; no reliable D call. Germline V gene data show CDR1 as SGDLS and CDR2 as YYNGEE. The CDR3 consists of 11 residues. V dropped 4 bases and J dropped 8 bases, with 7 bases sitting between them. CDR3 in amino acids: CASSPIYEQFF. CDR3 DNA: TGTGCCAGCAGCCCCATCTATGAGCAGTTCTTC.

This clone has only one observation. The chain employs TRBV18 and TRBJ1-5; the D is unclear. Trimming stripped 5 bases from V and 0 bases from J, with 11 bases between. The CDR3 has 15 residues. The germline V gene has CDR1 KGHSH and CDR2 LQKENI. The CDR3 sequence is CASSRTGNSNQPQHF. CDR3 DNA: TGTGCCAGCTCAAGGACCGGGAATAGCAATCAGCCCCAGCATTTT.

The chain couples TRBV5-1 to TRBJ2-5; D is perhaps TRBD1 (5 bases). V dropped 1 base and J dropped 5 bases, with 12 bases sitting between them. Germline-derived CDR1 and CDR2 are SGHRS and YFSETQ. This CDR3 is built from 14 residues. The CDR3 loop reads CASSLSRDGETQYF. The CDR3 coding sequence is TGCGCCAGCAGCTTGAGCAGGGATGGGGAGACCCAGTACTTC. The variable domain in full, with the rest retrieved from reference TRBV5-1 and TRBJ2-5, is KAGVTQTPRYLIKTRGQQVTLSCSPISGHRSVSWYQQTPGQGLQFLFEYFSETQRNKGNFPGRFSGRQFSNSRSEMNVSTLELGDSALYLCASSLSRDGETQYFGPGTRLLVL.

This chain connects TRBV18 to TRBJ2-5, with TRBD1 matching over 9 bases. Trimming took 2 bases from V and 5 from J; bases not matched to a gene: 3. In germline, CDR1 is KGHSH, CDR2 LQKENI. The CDR3 covers 14 residues. The CDR3 nucleotides read TGTGCCAGCTCACCAACAGGGGGCTGGGAGACCCAGTACTTC. Amino acid sequence: CASSPTGGWETQYF. Together with reference TRBV18 and TRBJ2-5, the CDR3 gives the full variable domain: NAGVMQNPRHLVRRRGQEARLRCSPMKGHSHVYWYRQLPEEGLKFMVYLQKENIIDESGMPKERFSAEFPKEGPSILRIQQVVRGDSAAYFCASSPTGGWETQYFGPGTRLLVL.

V usage is TRBV4-2 and J usage is TRBJ2-7; D is perhaps TRBD1 (5 bases). From germline, CDR1 is LGHNA and CDR2 YNFKEQ. V lost 0 bases and J lost 6, with 15 bases in between. The CDR3 spans 15 residues. The CDR3 DNA reads TGTGCCAGCAGCCAAGAGGCGACAGCTCGCGGCGAGCAGTACTTC. Protein: CASSQEATARGEQYF.

The V and J genes are TRBV7-9 and TRBJ2-1; tentatively, D is TRBD1 or TRBD2 (5 bases each). The ends were cut back, 5 bases at V and 9 bases at J, with 17 bases in the middle. The CDR3 has 14 residues. Looked up from germline, CDR1 is SEHNR and CDR2 is FQNEAQ (reference sequence). The CDR3 region has the DNA TGTGCCAGCAGCCCGAGCGGAGTAGGGGTTGAGCAGTTCTTC. The encoded protein is CASSPSGVGVEQFF.

The V gene is TRBV9, the J gene TRBJ2-7, with 10 bases aligning to TRBD2. J lost 4 bases, V lost 5 bases, and 9 bases had no gene match. Germline CDR1 is SGDLS and CDR2 is YYNGEE. The CDR3 is made up of 15 amino acids. Written as DNA, the CDR3 is TGTGCCAGCAGTGAGGCAGCGGGAGGGATATACGAGCAGTACTTC. Residues: CASSEAAGGIYEQYF.

As concerns this clone: The CDR3 carries no conserved terminal phenylalanine or tryptophan, so it likely arises from a read error. The DNA is left out, because the CDR3 cannot be placed on it with certainty; the CDR3 is given as TCRdb lists it. The chain couples TRBV30 to TRBJ2-7. 14 amino acids form the CDR3, both terminal residues included. CDR1 and CDR2 from the germline V gene are GTSNPN and SVGIG (reference sequence). CDR3 sequence reads: CAGRVVDPKAPSTS.

V and J are TRBV7-2 and TRBJ2-1; no firm D call. V lost 0 bases and J lost 0, with 12 bases in between. Looked up from germline, CDR1 is SGHTA and CDR2 is FQGNSA. The length of the CDR3 is 17 residues. CDR3 sequence: CASSLAHGFSSYNEQFF. The CDR3 nucleotides read TGTGCCAGCAGCTTAGCGCACGGCTTTAGCTCCTACAATGAGCAGTTCTTC. Complete variable domain (other parts from reference TRBV7-2 and TRBJ2-1): GAGVSQSPSNKVTEKGKDVELRCDPISGHTALYWYRQSLGQGLEFLIYFQGNSAPDKSGLPSDRFSAERTGGSVSTLTIQRTQQEDSAVYLCASSLAHGFSSYNEQFFGPGTRLTVL.

In this sample, this clone turned up once. This rearrangement joins TRBV5-1 to TRBJ2-2; the D gene is possibly TRBD2 (5 bases). The CDR3 is 15 amino acids. The germline V gene has CDR1 SGHRS and CDR2 YFSETQ. The V end was cut by 2 bases, the J end by 6 bases, with 14 bases between. In DNA form, the CDR3 reads TGCGCCAGCAGCTTTGGCCCAACGGGATCCGGGGAGCTGTTTTTT. Translation: CASSFGPTGSGELFF.

The chain uses TRBV30 and TRBJ2-5; D gene unclear. V was trimmed by 0 bases and J by 3 bases, leaving 14 bases between them. The CDR3 extends over 15 amino acids. In germline, CDR1 is GTSNPN, CDR2 SVGIG (reference sequence). CDR3 loop: CAWSVLSNPKETQYF. CDR3 nucleotide sequence: TGTGCCTGGAGTGTACTCTCCAACCCCAAAGAGACCCAGTACTTC. Full variable domain (rest looked up from reference TRBV30 and TRBJ2-5): SQTIHQWPATLVQPVGSPLSLECTVEGTSNPNLYWYRQAAGRGLQLLFYSVGIGQISSEVPQNLSASRPQDRQFILSSKKLLLSDSGFYLCAWSVLSNPKETQYFGPGTRLLVL.

The genes are TRBV5-4 and TRBJ1-1; weak D call: TRBD1 (5 bases). Germline loops: CDR1 SGHNT, CDR2 YYREEE (reference sequence). Trimming pared 4 bases from V and 0 bases from J, leaving 13 bases between. The CDR3 is 15 residues long. In nucleotides, the CDR3 is TGTGCCAGCAGCAATGGGAGGGACCTGAACACTGAAGCTTTCTTT. It codes for CASSNGRDLNTEAFF.

The chain uses TRBV9 and TRBJ1-2, with D uncertain. Germline V CDR1 and CDR2: SGDLS, YYNGEE. V lost 2 bases to trimming and J lost 6 bases, with 8 bases between them. The CDR3 runs 12 residues. CDR3 DNA: TGTGCCAGCAGCGTCGGCGGCGATGGCTACACCTTC. The encoded protein is CASSVGGDGYTF.

The rearrangement uses TRBV25-1 and TRBJ2-3, with unresolved D. CDR3 length equals 14 residues. V was cut by 8 bases and J by 1 base, with 13 bases left in between. Germline V gene data show CDR1 as MGHDK and CDR2 as SYGVNS. The CDR3 region is CASSHSDRTDTQYF. The CDR3, as DNA: TGTGCCAGCTCCCACTCCGACCGCACAGATACGCAGTATTTT.